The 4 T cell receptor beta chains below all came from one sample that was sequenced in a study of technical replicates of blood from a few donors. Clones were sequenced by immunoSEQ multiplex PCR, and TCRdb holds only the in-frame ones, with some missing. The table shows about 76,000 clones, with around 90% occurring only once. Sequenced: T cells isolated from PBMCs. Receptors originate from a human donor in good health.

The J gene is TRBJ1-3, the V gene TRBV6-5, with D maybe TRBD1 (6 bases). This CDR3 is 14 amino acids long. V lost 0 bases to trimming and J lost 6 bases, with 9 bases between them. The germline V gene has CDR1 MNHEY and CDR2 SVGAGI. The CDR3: CASSYSGQQNTIYF. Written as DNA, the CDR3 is TGTGCCAGCAGTTACTCAGGACAGCAAAACACCATATATTTT.

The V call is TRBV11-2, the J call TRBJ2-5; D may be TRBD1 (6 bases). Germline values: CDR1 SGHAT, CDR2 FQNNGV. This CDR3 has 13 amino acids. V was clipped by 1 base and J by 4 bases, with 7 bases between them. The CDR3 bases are TGTGCCAGCAGCTTAGCCAGGGGAGAGACCCAGTACTTC. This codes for CASSLARGETQYF.

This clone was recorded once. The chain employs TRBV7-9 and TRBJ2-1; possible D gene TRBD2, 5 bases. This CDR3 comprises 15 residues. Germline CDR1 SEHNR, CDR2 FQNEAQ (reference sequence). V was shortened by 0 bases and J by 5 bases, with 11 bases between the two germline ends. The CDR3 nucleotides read TGTGCCAGCAGCTTAGCGAGCGGATCAAACAATGAGCAGTTCTTC. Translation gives CASSLASGSNNEQFF.

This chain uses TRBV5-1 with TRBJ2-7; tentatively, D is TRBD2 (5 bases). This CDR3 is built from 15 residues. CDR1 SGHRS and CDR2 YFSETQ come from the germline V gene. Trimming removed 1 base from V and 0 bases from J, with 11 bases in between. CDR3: CASSLWAGISYEQYF. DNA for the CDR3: TGCGCCAGCAGCTTGTGGGCGGGTATCTCCTACGAGCAGTACTTC.